The entry that follows covers one T cell receptor (beta chain) sequence. Repertoires were generated with immunoSEQ multiplex PCR, while TCRdb's copy carries only in-frame clones and drops some. Of hundreds of thousands of clones listed, about 85% are singletons. Germline V CDR1 and CDR2: LGHDT, YNNKEL (reference sequence). The CDR3 has 16 residues. With 4 bases removed from V and 2 bases from J, the gap between germline ends came to 17 bases. The record originates from a study of blood T cell repertoires in COVID-19. The overall study: From the United States, Italy and Spain came samples of acute and convalescent COVID-19. PBMCs, B-cell-depleted T cells, or T cells were the source of the cDNA or gDNA that made up the material.

The chain recombines TRBV3-1 (or the pseudogene TRBV3-2) with TRBJ2-5; D may be TRBD2 (6 bases). This receptor was taken from a woman aged 18-30 years who had recovered from COVID-19. Sequencing was carried out using peripheral blood. The CDR3, as DNA: TGTGCCAGCAGCCCAGCTTTTTGGGCGGGGCAAGAGACCCAGTACTTC. Translation gives CASSPAFWAGQETQYF.